Listed below are T cell receptor beta chains from one sample, sequenced in a study of blood T cell repertoires in COVID-19. The table came from immunoSEQ multiplex PCR; TCRdb's copy has only in-frame clones and leaves some out. The sample carries approximately 120,000 clones, approximately 87% recorded once. The sample consisted of peripheral blood. The receptor source for this set is a woman between 55 and 75 years old with acute or convalescent COVID-19. CDR3s include the opening cysteine and the closing phenylalanine or tryptophan. Each record gives: J gene, clone size, V gene, D gene, CDR3 DNA, CDR3 protein. D genes are given only for firm matches. A clone size is listed for some rows: how often the clone was seen (once, few, many), or a class if it is expanded.

j_gene: TRBJ1-5; abundance: once; v_gene: TRBV4-1; d_gene: TRBD1; CDR3nt: TGCGCCAGCAGCCAAGCAACAGGGGGCCGTCAGCCCCAGCATTTT; CDR3aa: CASSQATGGRQPQHF
j_gene: TRBJ1-4; abundance: NA; v_gene: TRBV6-5; d_gene: TRBD1; CDR3nt: TGTGCCAGCAGATACAGGGGAAGGGCTAATGAAAAACTGTTTTTT; CDR3aa: CASRYRGRANEKLFF
j_gene: TRBJ1-2; abundance: NA; v_gene: TRBV7-8; d_gene: NA; CDR3nt: TGTGCCAGCAGCCCCATTACATCTAACTATGGCTACACCTTC; CDR3aa: CASSPITSNYGYTF
j_gene: TRBJ1-5; abundance: NA; v_gene: TRBV27; d_gene: NA; CDR3nt: TGTGCCAGCAGTTTATGGGGGCGGAAAAATCAGCCCCAGCATTTT; CDR3aa: CASSLWGRKNQPQHF
j_gene: TRBJ2-7; abundance: few; v_gene: TRBV30; d_gene: TRBD2; CDR3nt: TGTGCCTGGACTAGCGGGAGGTTTACCTACGAGCAGTACTTC; CDR3aa: CAWTSGRFTYEQYF
j_gene: TRBJ2-2; abundance: once; v_gene: TRBV6-5; d_gene: TRBD2; CDR3nt: TGTGCCAGCATGGTTAGCGGGAGTCCCGGGGAGCTGTTTTTT; CDR3aa: CASMVSGSPGELFF
j_gene: TRBJ1-1; abundance: NA; v_gene: TRBV4-1; d_gene: TRBD1; CDR3nt: TGCGCCAGCAGCCGTCAGGGGGGTTATCGCACTGAAGCTTTCTTT; CDR3aa: CASSRQGGYRTEAFF
j_gene: TRBJ1-5; abundance: NA; v_gene: TRBV15; d_gene: TRBD1; CDR3nt: TGTGCCACCAGCAGAAGAGGGGGCGTGGGAAGCAATCAGCCCCAGCATTTT; CDR3aa: CATSRRGGVGSNQPQHF
j_gene: TRBJ2-1; abundance: NA; v_gene: TRBV6-5; d_gene: TRBD1; CDR3nt: TGTGCCAGCAGTTCCGACAGGGGTCGTGAGCAGTTCTTC; CDR3aa: CASSSDRGREQFF
j_gene: TRBJ2-2; abundance: NA; v_gene: TRBV11-2; d_gene: NA; CDR3nt: TGTGCCAGCAGCCCGAGATTTGCGGGCAACACCGGGGAGCTGTTTTTT; CDR3aa: CASSPRFAGNTGELFF